Reported below is one T cell receptor beta chain. This specimen comes from a study of blood T cell repertoires in COVID-19. At the level of the study: PBMCs, B-cell-depleted T cells, or T cells provided the cDNA or gDNA that made up the material.

In the original analysis: Nucleated cell number was recorded as an estimate derived from reference gene primer amplification. TCRdb keeps only in-frame clones here, not all; method: immunoSEQ multiplex PCR. Clone size and the V and J calls come from that table; the DNA yielded D and trimming. The data show some 170,000 clones, around 79% seen once. Trimming removed 5 bases from V and 6 bases from J; junction bases left unmatched: 4. This CDR3 has 15 residues. Germline assignment: CDR1 LNHDA and CDR2 SQIVND (reference sequence). This TCR came from a woman in her 70s with acute or convalescent COVID-19. Sequenced sample: peripheral blood. The chain is built from TRBV19 and TRBJ2-4, with TRBD2 matching 13 bases. CDR3 coding DNA: TGTGCCAGTAGTGTCCGACTAGCGGGGGGAAACATTCAGTACTTC. Protein: CASSVRLAGGNIQYF.